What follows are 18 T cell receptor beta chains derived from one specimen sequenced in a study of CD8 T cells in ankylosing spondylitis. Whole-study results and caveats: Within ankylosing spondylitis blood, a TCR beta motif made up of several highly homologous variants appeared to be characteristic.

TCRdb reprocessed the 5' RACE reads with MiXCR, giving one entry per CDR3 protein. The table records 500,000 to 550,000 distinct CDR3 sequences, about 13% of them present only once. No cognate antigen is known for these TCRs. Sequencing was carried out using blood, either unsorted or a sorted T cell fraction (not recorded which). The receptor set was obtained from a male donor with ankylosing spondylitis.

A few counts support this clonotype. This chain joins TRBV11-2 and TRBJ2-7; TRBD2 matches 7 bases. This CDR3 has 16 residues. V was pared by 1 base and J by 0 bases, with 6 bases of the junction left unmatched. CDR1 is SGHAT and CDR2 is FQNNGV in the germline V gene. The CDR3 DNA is TGTGCCAGCAGCTTAGTATCTAGCGGTGCCTCCTACGAGCAGTACTTC. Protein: CASSLVSSGASYEQYF.

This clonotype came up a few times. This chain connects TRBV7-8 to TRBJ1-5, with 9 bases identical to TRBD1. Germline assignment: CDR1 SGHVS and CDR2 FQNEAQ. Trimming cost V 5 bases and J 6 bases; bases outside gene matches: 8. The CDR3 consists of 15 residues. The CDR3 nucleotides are TGTGCCAGCAGCCTGGGACAGGGAAGTAGTCAGCCCCAGCATTTT. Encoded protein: CASSLGQGSSQPQHF.

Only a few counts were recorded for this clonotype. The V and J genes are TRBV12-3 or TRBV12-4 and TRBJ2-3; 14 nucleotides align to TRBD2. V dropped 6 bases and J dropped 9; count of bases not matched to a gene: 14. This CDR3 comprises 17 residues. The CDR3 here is CASRTGTSGRGILTQYF. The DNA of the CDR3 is TGTGCCAGCAGAACCGGGACTAGCGGGAGAGGCATTTTAACGCAGTATTTT.

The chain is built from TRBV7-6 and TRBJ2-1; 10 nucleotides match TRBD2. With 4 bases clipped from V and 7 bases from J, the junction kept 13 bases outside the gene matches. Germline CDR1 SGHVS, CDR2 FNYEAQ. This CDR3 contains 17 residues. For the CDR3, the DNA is TGTGCCAGCAGCTCGCGAGCGGGAGGGCCCACGGGGAATGAGCAGTTCTTC. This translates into CASSSRAGGPTGNEQFF.

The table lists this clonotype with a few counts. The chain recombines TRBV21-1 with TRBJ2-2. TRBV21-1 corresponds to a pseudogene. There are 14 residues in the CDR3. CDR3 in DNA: TGTGCCAGCAGCAAAGCCCAAGGACCCGGGGAGCTGTTTTTT. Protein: CASSKAQGPGELFF.

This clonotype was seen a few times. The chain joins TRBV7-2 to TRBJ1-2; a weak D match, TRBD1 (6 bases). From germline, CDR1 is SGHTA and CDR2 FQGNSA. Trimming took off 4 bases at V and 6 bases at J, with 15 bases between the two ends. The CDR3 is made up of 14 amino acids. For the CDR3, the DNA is TGTGCCAGCAGCTCACCTCCGGACAGCCATGGCTACACCTTC. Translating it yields CASSSPPDSHGYTF. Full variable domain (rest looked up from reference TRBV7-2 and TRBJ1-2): GAGVSQSPSNKVTEKGKDVELRCDPISGHTALYWYRQSLGQGLEFLIYFQGNSAPDKSGLPSDRFSAERTGGSVSTLTIQRTQQEDSAVYLCASSSPPDSHGYTFGSGTRLTVV.

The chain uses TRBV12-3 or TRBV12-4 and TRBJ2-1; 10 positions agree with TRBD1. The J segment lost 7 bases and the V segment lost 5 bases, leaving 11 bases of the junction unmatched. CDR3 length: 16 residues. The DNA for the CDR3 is TGTGCCAGCAGTCCCAACCCCGGACAGGGGGAAAATGAGCAGTTCTTC. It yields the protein CASSPNPGQGENEQFF.

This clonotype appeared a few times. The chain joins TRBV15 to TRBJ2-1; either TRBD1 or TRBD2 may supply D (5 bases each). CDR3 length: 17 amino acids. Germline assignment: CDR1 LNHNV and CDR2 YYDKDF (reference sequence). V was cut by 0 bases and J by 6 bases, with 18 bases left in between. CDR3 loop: CATSREEGFEGFNEQFF. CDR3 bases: TGTGCCACCAGCAGAGAAGAGGGGTTCGAGGGTTTCAATGAGCAGTTCTTC. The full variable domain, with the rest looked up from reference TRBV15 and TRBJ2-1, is DAMVIQNPRYQVTQFGKPVTLSCSQTLNHNVMYWYQQKSSQAPKLLFHYYDKDFNNEADTPDNFQSRRPNTSFCFLDIRSPGLGDTAMYLCATSREEGFEGFNEQFFGPGTRLTVL.

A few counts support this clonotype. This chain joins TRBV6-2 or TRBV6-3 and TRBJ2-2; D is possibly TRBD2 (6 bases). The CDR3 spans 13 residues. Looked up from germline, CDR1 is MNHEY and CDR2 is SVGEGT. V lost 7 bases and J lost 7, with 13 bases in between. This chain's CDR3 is CASTRGKSGELFF. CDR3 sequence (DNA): TGTGCCAGCACCCGCGGGAAAAGCGGGGAGCTGTTTTTT.

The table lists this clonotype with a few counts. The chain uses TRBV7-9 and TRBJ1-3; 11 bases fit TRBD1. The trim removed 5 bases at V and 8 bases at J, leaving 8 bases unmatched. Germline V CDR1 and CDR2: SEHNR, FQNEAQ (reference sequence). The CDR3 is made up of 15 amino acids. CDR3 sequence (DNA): TGTGCCAGCAGCGAAGGGACAGGGGGATCCTACACCATATATTTT. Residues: CASSEGTGGSYTIYF. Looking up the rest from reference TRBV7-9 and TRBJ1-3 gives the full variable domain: DTGVSQNPRHKITKRGQNVTFRCDPISEHNRLYWYRQTLGQGPEFLTYFQNEAQLEKSRLLSDRFSAERPKGSFSTLEIQRTEQGDSAMYLCASSEGTGGSYTIYFGEGSWLTVV.

CDR3 in amino acids: CATSASGADREQFF. The CDR3 DNA reads as TGTGCCACCAGTGCGTCGGGGGCCGATCGGGAGCAGTTCTTC. V gene TRBV24-1 combines with J gene TRBJ2-1, with D possibly called TRBD1 or TRBD2 (6 bases each). This CDR3 region has 14 residues. V was pared by 5 bases and J by 10 bases, with 17 bases between. From germline, CDR1 is KGHDR and CDR2 SFDVKD.

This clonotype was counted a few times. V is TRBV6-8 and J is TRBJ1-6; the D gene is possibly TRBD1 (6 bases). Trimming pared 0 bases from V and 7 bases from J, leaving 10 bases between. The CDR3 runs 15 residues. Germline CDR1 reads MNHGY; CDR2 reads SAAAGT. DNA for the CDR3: TGTGCCAGCAGTTACTCGGGCCAGGGGAATTCACCCCTCCACTTT. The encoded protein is CASSYSGQGNSPLHF.

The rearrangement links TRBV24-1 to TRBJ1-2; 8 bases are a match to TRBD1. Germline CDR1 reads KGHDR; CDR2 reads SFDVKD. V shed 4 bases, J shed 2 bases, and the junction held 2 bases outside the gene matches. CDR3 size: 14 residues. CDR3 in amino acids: CATSETGGNYGYTF. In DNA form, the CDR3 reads TGTGCCACCAGTGAAACAGGGGGGAACTATGGCTACACCTTC.

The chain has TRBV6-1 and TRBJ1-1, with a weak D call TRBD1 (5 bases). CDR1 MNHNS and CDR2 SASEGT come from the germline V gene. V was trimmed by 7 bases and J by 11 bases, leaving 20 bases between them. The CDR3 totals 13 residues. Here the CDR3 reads CASTNMGQLGAFF. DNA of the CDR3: TGTGCCAGCACTAATATGGGGCAGTTGGGGGCTTTCTTT.

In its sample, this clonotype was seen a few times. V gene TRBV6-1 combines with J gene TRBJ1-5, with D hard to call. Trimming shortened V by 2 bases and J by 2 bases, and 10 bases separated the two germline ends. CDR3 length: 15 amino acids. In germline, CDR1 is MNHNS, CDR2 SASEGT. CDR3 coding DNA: TGTGCCAGCAGTGAATCTGGGTTTCGCAATCAGCCCCAGCATTTT. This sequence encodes CASSESGFRNQPQHF.

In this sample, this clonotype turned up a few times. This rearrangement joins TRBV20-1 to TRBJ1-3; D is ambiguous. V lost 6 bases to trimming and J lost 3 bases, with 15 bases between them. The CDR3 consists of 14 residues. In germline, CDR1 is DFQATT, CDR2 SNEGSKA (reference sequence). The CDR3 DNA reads TGCAGTGCCCTGCGGGCCACGGGTGGAAACACCATATATTTT. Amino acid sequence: CSALRATGGNTIYF.

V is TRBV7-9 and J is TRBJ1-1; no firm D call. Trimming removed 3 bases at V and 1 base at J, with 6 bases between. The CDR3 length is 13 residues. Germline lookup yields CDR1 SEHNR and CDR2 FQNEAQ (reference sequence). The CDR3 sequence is CASSFQQNTEAFF. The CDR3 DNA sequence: TGTGCCAGCAGCTTTCAACAGAACACTGAAGCTTTCTTT.

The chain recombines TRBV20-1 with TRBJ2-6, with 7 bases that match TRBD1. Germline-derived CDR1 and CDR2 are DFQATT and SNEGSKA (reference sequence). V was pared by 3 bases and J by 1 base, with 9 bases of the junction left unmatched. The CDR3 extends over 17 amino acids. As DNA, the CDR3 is TGCAGTGCTAGGGGATCCCACAGGGGTTCTGGGGCCAACGTCCTGACTTTC. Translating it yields CSARGSHRGSGANVLTF.